This TCR beta chain was documented in a study of blood T cell repertoires in COVID-19 (dated by TCRdb to the early 2020s). As for the study more broadly: The collaborator samples originated in the United States, Italy and Spain and spanned the acute and convalescent phases of COVID-19. The prospective study material was composed of cDNA or gDNA derived from T cells, B-cell-depleted T cells, or PBMCs. Subjects who had been exposed to COVID-19, were actively infected with it, or had recovered from it provided the deeply sampled blood TCRbeta repertoires that made up the dataset. The repertoires were released in a freely available public database intended as a resource for research on the immune response to SARS-CoV-2. Samples were obtained from the ongoing ImmuneRACE study (first 160 participants) and from 1,254 subjects provided by 6 global collaborators. A de-identified subject ID, COVID-19 status, age in years and sex were almost always included in the sample metadata. HLA class I and class II types, where available, came from metadata supplied by the sample provider rather than from assay-based typing. Results and caveats for the whole study, not just this receptor: The amount of clinical and demographic metadata varied by source and participant and was provided uncurated.

Turning to this clone: Its antigen is currently not known. Base qualities were left out, and no much larger clone turns up one base away.

The immunoSEQ Assay, a bias-controlled multiplex PCR, was used to amplify TCRbeta CDR3 regions from genomic DNA. The source study handled its data this way. Within the assay, amplification of reference gene primers was used to estimate how many nucleated cells each sample contained. To quantify the absolute abundance of each unique TCRbeta CDR3 rearrangement, sequence reads were collapsed and filtered. For each sample, productive Simpson clonality was calculated as the square root of Simpson's diversity index across productive rearrangements. In its TCRdb copy, this immuneACCESS table keeps in-frame sequences only and misses some clones. Where compared with another copy, unresolved V genes explain less than half of these, and the others have no known cause. D and trimming come from the DNA, and the V and J calls and clone size come from that table. The sample has tens of thousands of clones on record, almost 95% of them singletons. Around 4.6% of the sample lies in the top ten.

Including the terminal cysteine and phenylalanine, the CDR3 comprises 11 residues. CDR3 DNA is the only sequence kept; it has 33 bases, read in frame from the first base. V was cut back by 3 bases and J by 6 bases, leaving a gap of 4 bases between them. The germline V gene sets CDR1 to SGHTA and CDR2 to FQGNSA. Whole blood was collected in K2EDTA tubes by collaborating institutions according to the institutions' own protocols. Collaborator samples were shipped for TCRbeta analysis as frozen whole blood, isolated PBMCs, or DNA extracted from either sample type. The receptor was derived from a man aged 50 to 59 with active COVID-19. The chain was built from TRBV7-2 and TRBJ2-3, with the D gene not clear enough to name. The sequenced material came from peripheral blood. The nucleotide sequence reads TGTGCCAGCAGCTTCGCGGATACGCAGTATTTT. It codes for CASSFADTQYF.